The 9 T cell receptor beta chains reported below all come from one sample, sequenced in a study of OX40 agonist ivuxolimab in advanced cancers. The library was produced with the immunoSEQ multiplex PCR assay. As stored in TCRdb, this immuneACCESS dataset retains in-frame rearrangements with V and J assigned. A fraction of the clones does not appear; measured against another copy, unresolved V genes explain less than half of the discrepancy, and the remainder lacks a known reason. The sample has approximately 29,000 clones on record, over 60% of them singletons. In total, the top ten clones hold roughly 14% of the sample. This material consisted of CD4+ or CD8+ T cells sorted from blood, taken in a trial of the OX40 agonist ivuxolimab. The receptors were sampled from an adult with an advanced solid tumor such as melanoma, head and neck, liver or kidney cancer.

V is TRBV7-2 and J is TRBJ1-1, with TRBD1 matching 7 bases. CDR1 and CDR2 (germline): SGHTA, FQGNSA. The J segment lost 3 bases and the V segment lost 1 base, leaving 2 bases of the junction unmatched. CDR3 length: 14 residues. The CDR3 DNA follows: TGTGCCAGCAGCTTAGACAGGGGCTACACTGAAGCTTTCTTT. As protein: CASSLDRGYTEAFF.

The chain joins TRBV10-3 to TRBJ1-5; tentatively, D is TRBD1 (6 bases). The CDR3 is 14 residues long. Germline V gene sequence: CDR1 ENHRY, CDR2 SYGVKD. Between the trimmed V and J ends, which lost 4 bases and 8 bases, there was a span of 15 bases. The CDR3 DNA sequence: TGTGCCATCAGTGCCGGACAGCCTTACGAGCCCCAGCATTTT. Translated: CAISAGQPYEPQHF.

The chain recombines TRBV18 with TRBJ2-5, with D possibly being TRBD2 (5 bases). V was clipped by 3 bases and J by 4 bases, with 15 bases between them. CDR1 is KGHSH, CDR2 LQKENI, per germline. The CDR3 contains 15 residues. Here the CDR3 reads CASSPLRVGGETQYF. CDR3 nucleotide sequence: TGTGCCAGCTCACCTCTTCGGGTCGGAGGAGAGACCCAGTACTTC.

The gene calls are TRBV6-5 and TRBJ1-3, with D uncertain. V dropped 7 bases and J dropped 8 bases, with 9 bases sitting between them. The CDR3 is 11 residues long. Per the germline V gene, CDR1 is MNHEY and CDR2 is SVGAGI. The CDR3: CASKSRDTIYF. In DNA form, the CDR3 reads TGTGCCAGCAAAAGTAGGGACACCATATATTTT.

The chain links TRBV6-1 to TRBJ1-2, with D hard to call. Germline CDR1 MNHNS, CDR2 SASEGT. Trimming stripped 5 bases from V and 4 bases from J, with 14 bases between. CDR3 length equals 14 residues. The CDR3 here is CASSKGGGSYGYTF. The DNA of the CDR3 is TGTGCCAGCAGTAAAGGAGGAGGGAGCTATGGCTACACCTTC.

This clone has more than one count but fewer than ten. The chain employs TRBV4-1 and TRBJ2-3, with a possible D match to TRBD2 (5 bases). V was trimmed by 0 bases and J by 0 bases, leaving 10 bases between them. Looked up from germline, CDR1 is MGHRA and CDR2 is YSYEKL. The CDR3 is made up of 16 amino acids. Written as DNA, the CDR3 is TGCGCCAGCAGCCAAGATTGGGGAGACAGCACAGATACGCAGTATTTT. It translates to CASSQDWGDSTDTQYF.

The chain links TRBV9 to TRBJ2-5; tentatively, D is TRBD2 (6 bases). V shed 0 bases and J shed 5 bases, with 17 bases lying between them. This CDR3 comprises 16 residues. The germline gives CDR1 SGDLS, CDR2 YYNGEE. The CDR3 spells CASSVEGRGGWETQYF. The CDR3 DNA reads TGTGCCAGCAGCGTAGAAGGAAGGGGAGGTTGGGAGACCCAGTACTTC.

The chain uses TRBV10-1 and TRBJ2-7; 7 nucleotides agree with TRBD2. The germline V gene encodes CDR1 WNHNN and CDR2 SYGVQD (reference sequence). The length of the CDR3 is 16 residues. V lost 3 bases, J lost 1 base, and 9 bases stayed unmatched. For the CDR3, the DNA is TGCGCCAGCAGTGACCAAGGACTAGTGCGTTCCTACGAGCAGTACTTC. Its translation is CASSDQGLVRSYEQYF.

The chain couples TRBV19 to TRBJ1-2; no clear D. Per the germline V gene, CDR1 is LNHDA and CDR2 is SQIVND (reference sequence). V lost 3 bases to trimming and J lost 4 bases, with 12 bases between them. This CDR3 comprises 14 residues. CDR3 loop: CASSIPQFSYGYTF. The CDR3 DNA reads as TGTGCCAGTAGTATTCCACAGTTTTCCTATGGCTACACCTTC.